This T cell receptor beta chain was sequenced during a study of shared clonotypes between healthy human individuals. Findings and caveats of the study: Unshared clonotypes carried lower generation probabilities than those common to all four donors.

A remark on this clone: Its antigen is not known.

Trimming removed 3 bases at V and 4 bases at J, with 21 bases between. Germline lookup yields CDR1 SGHVS and CDR2 FNYEAQ. The CDR3 sequence is 17 residues long. The repertoire was sequenced with immunoSEQ multiplex PCR; TCRdb's copy has only in-frame clones and lacks some. The sample includes approximately 250,000 clones, under 80% of them seen just once. Splitting the CD4+ cells yielded a CD45RA+ naive subset and a CD45RA-negative memory subset. This sequence was found in a man between 25 and 39 years old in good health. The sample consisted of memory CD4+ T cells sorted from blood. Stated subset: CD45RA-negative fraction. This chain joins TRBV7-6 and TRBJ1-1; D perhaps matches TRBD1 (6 bases). CDR3 region: CASSLFAPSGGGTEAFF. CDR3 coding DNA: TGTGCCAGCAGCTTGTTTGCTCCTTCTGGGGGCGGCACTGAAGCTTTCTTT.